What follows are 25 T cell receptor beta chains derived from one specimen sequenced in a study of blood T cells in healthy people across ages. Alongside a J-beta primer mix, a sample-barcoded 5' primer served in a second PCR lasting about 7 to 12 cycles. TCRdb used MiXCR to reprocess the 5' RACE reads, holding one entry per CDR3 protein. Seen here are about 1 million distinct CDR3 sequences, under 55% observed once, and the top ten hold 18%. The sample taken for sequencing was blood. The receptors were sampled from an older woman in good health.

In this sample, this clonotype turned up a few times. DNA for the CDR3: TGTGCCAGCAGCCAAGTATACAGGCTGACACCCCTCCACTTT. This translates into CASSQVYRLTPLHF. The chain employs TRBV14 and TRBJ1-6; D may be TRBD1 (5 bases). The CDR3 is made up of 14 amino acids. CDR1 and CDR2 from the germline V gene are SGHDN and FVKESK. V was trimmed by 1 base and J by 11 bases, leaving 12 bases between them.

This clonotype showed up just a few times. The gene calls are TRBV7-8 and TRBJ2-1; D unclear. This CDR3 has 17 amino acids. Germline CDR1 SGHVS, CDR2 FQNEAQ. Trimming removed 2 bases at V and 4 bases at J, with 18 bases between. CDR3 protein: CASSLYGSPQVYNEQFF. The CDR3 bases are TGTGCCAGCAGCTTATACGGTAGCCCGCAGGTATACAATGAGCAGTTCTTC.

The chain joins TRBV7-6 to TRBJ2-5, with TRBD2 identical over 7 bases. V was clipped by 0 bases and J by 11 bases; unmatched bases: 15. This CDR3 comprises 16 residues. CDR1 and CDR2 (germline): SGHVS, FNYEAQ. The CDR3 loop reads CASSLAFSSGTGEQYF. DNA of the CDR3: TGTGCCAGCAGCTTAGCGTTTTCTAGCGGAACCGGGGAGCAGTACTTC.

Notes on this clonotype: This may be a read error: a much more frequent sequence differs by one nucleotide. The V and J genes are TRBV4-2 and TRBJ2-7, with 8 bases fitting TRBD1. CDR3 length equals 14 residues. The germline CDR1 and CDR2 sequences are LGHNA and YNFKEQ. The chain's CDR3 is CANSRGQDTYEQYF. The CDR3 bases are TGTGCCAACAGCCGGGGACAGGATACCTACGAGCAGTACTTC.

The CDR3 DNA is TGTGCCAGCATTGGCAGGACACCGATTTCCCATGGCTACACCTTC. Protein: CASIGRTPISHGYTF. The V gene is TRBV2, the J gene TRBJ1-2, with D possibly being TRBD1 (5 bases). From germline, CDR1 is SNHLY and CDR2 FYNNEI. This CDR3 has 15 amino acids. Trimming pared 7 bases from V and 6 bases from J, leaving 21 bases between. Variable domain in full (rest from reference TRBV2 and TRBJ1-2): EPEVTQTPSHQVTQMGQEVILRCVPISNHLYFYWYRQILGQKVEFLVSFYNNEISEKSEIFDDQFSVERPDGSNFTLKIRSTKLEDSAMYFCASIGRTPISHGYTFGSGTRLTVV.

The chain links TRBV29-1 to TRBJ1-3; D may be TRBD1 (6 bases). V lost 4 bases, J lost 0 bases, and 13 bases lay in between. CDR3 length equals 15 residues. The germline V gene has CDR1 SQVTM and CDR2 ANQGSEA. The CDR3 DNA follows: TGCAGCGTTGGTATAGGGGGATTCTCTGGAAACACCATATATTTT. Encoded protein: CSVGIGGFSGNTIYF.

This clonotype has only a few counts. This chain links TRBV5-1 with TRBJ2-3, with TRBD2 identical over 11 bases. This CDR3 is built from 16 residues. The V segment lost 3 bases and the J segment 2 bases; nucleotides outside the gene matches: 5. CDR1 and CDR2 (germline): SGHRS, YFSETQ. CDR3 nucleotides: TGCGCCAGCAGCTGGGGACTAGCGGAGTACACAGATACGCAGTATTTT. It specifies CASSWGLAEYTDTQYF.

The V call is TRBV5-1, the J call TRBJ1-2; the D gene is possibly TRBD1 (6 bases). Trimming left V 0 bases short and J 0 bases short, with 12 bases between. The germline gives CDR1 SGHRS, CDR2 YFSETQ. This CDR3 has 16 residues. CDR3 coding DNA: TGCGCCAGCAGCTTGGCGGAAGACAGGCCTAACTATGGCTACACCTTC. Translating it yields CASSLAEDRPNYGYTF.

This CDR3 is CASSYSSTGPLGYGYTF. The CDR3 nucleotides read TGTGCCAGCAGTTACTCGAGTACGGGGCCGTTAGGCTATGGCTACACCTTC. J is TRBJ1-2 and V is TRBV6-5; maybe TRBD1 (5 bases). The ends were cut back, 0 bases at V and 4 bases at J, with 18 bases in the middle. Germline V gene sequence: CDR1 MNHEY, CDR2 SVGAGI. CDR3 size: 17 residues.

The chain couples TRBV20-1 to TRBJ1-6; weak D call: TRBD1 (6 bases). The V gene's germline CDR1 is DFQATT and CDR2 SNEGSKA (reference sequence). V dropped 3 bases and J dropped 10 bases, with 16 bases sitting between them. The CDR3 has 14 residues. The CDR3 reads CSASAIDRNSPLHF. The CDR3 coding sequence is TGCAGTGCTAGCGCAATTGACAGGAACTCACCCCTCCACTTT.

The CDR3 bases are TGTGCCAGCAAAGGGCTAGCGGGCCCGTTGGAGCAGTACTTC. Translation: CASKGLAGPLEQYF. The chain combines TRBV27 with TRBJ2-4; 8 nucleotides agree with TRBD2. V trimming: 7 bases; J trimming: 13 bases; junction bases outside the gene matches: 15. The CDR3 is 14 amino acids. CDR1 and CDR2 from the germline V gene are MNHEY and SMNVEV (reference sequence).

This clonotype was seen a handful of times. The gene calls are TRBV5-5 and TRBJ2-7, with a tentative D call TRBD1 (5 bases). The CDR3 runs to 14 residues. Per the germline V gene, CDR1 is SGHKS and CDR2 is YYEKEE (reference sequence). V was cut by 0 bases and J by 6 bases, with 13 bases left in between. The CDR3 is CASSLVSRVGEQYF. In nucleotides, the CDR3 is TGTGCCAGCAGCTTGGTCAGCAGGGTCGGCGAGCAGTACTTC.

As concerns this clonotype: This clone may be a read error of a much larger clone one base away. J is TRBJ2-7 and V is TRBV3-1; 9 bases align to TRBD1. CDR1 and CDR2 (germline): LGHDT, YNNKEL (reference sequence). The CDR3 extends over 13 amino acids. CDR3 bases: TGTACCAGCAGCCAAGACAGGGGGATCGAGCAGTACTTC. Encoded protein: CTSSQDRGIEQYF.

This clonotype has only a few counts. This sequence joins TRBV10-3 and TRBJ2-3, with 7 positions matching TRBD2. V shed 0 bases, J shed 4 bases, and the junction held 4 bases outside the gene matches. This CDR3 is 15 amino acids long. Germline values: CDR1 ENHRY, CDR2 SYGVKD. CDR3 DNA sequence: TGTGCCATCAGTGAGTCAAAACGGGAGGCAGATACGCAGTATTTT. It codes for CAISESKREADTQYF.

This clonotype was seen a single time. V gene TRBV12-3 or TRBV12-4 combines with J gene TRBJ2-1; 9 nucleotides line up with TRBD2. The CDR3 loop spans 15 amino acids. The V segment lost 6 bases and the J segment 9 bases; nucleotides outside the gene matches: 12. CDR3 sequence: CASSKYSGSRGEQFF. The DNA for the CDR3 is TGTGCCAGCAGCAAATATAGCGGGAGCCGCGGTGAGCAGTTCTTC.

The J gene is TRBJ1-2, the V gene TRBV5-1; the D gene is possibly TRBD1 (5 bases). Germline values: CDR1 SGHRS, CDR2 YFSETQ. Trimming took off 0 bases at V and 3 bases at J, with 9 bases between the two ends. The CDR3 spans 14 residues. The CDR3 bases are TGCGCCAGCAGCTTGGAGGGGTTGGACTATGGCTACACCTTC. This translates into CASSLEGLDYGYTF.

V gene TRBV6-1 combines with J gene TRBJ2-5; possible D gene TRBD2, 6 bases. Trimming took 3 bases from V and 4 from J, leaving 9 bases between them. CDR1 is MNHNS and CDR2 is SASEGT in the germline V gene. This CDR3 region has 13 residues. CDR3 amino acids: CASSDVLAETQYF. The CDR3, as DNA: TGTGCCAGCAGTGACGTACTAGCAGAGACCCAGTACTTC.

The sample holds a few counts of this clonotype. This chain joins TRBV20-1 and TRBJ2-1, with D possibly called TRBD1 or TRBD2 (5 bases each). This CDR3 comprises 15 residues. CDR1 and CDR2 (germline): DFQATT, SNEGSKA (reference sequence). The ends were cut back, 6 bases at V and 8 bases at J, with 23 bases in the middle. CDR3 in amino acids: CSAQDPGGRGDEQFF. DNA of the CDR3: TGCAGTGCCCAGGACCCTGGGGGTAGGGGCGATGAGCAGTTCTTC.

The rearrangement uses TRBV4-2 and TRBJ2-2; 7 positions match TRBD2. The CDR3 runs 15 residues. V was pared by 4 bases and J by 7 bases, with 9 bases of the junction left unmatched. The germline gives CDR1 LGHNA, CDR2 YNFKEQ. The CDR3 sequence: CASSLPHGGSGELFF. CDR3 nucleotides: TGTGCCAGCAGCCTGCCTCACGGCGGGAGCGGGGAGCTGTTTTTT.

The genes are TRBV4-2 and TRBJ2-5, with 8 bases fitting TRBD2. The CDR3 is made up of 15 amino acids. With 4 bases clipped from V and 1 base from J, the junction kept 5 bases outside the gene matches. Germline values: CDR1 LGHNA, CDR2 YNFKEQ. CDR3 region: CASSRQLAVQETQYF. The CDR3 coding sequence is TGTGCCAGCAGCCGCCAACTAGCGGTCCAAGAGACCCAGTACTTC.

The chain combines TRBV7-3 with TRBJ2-1; tentative D call: TRBD2 (5 bases). Germline assignment: CDR1 SGHTA and CDR2 FQGTGA. CDR3 length: 15 amino acids. V lost 3 bases and J 6 bases, leaving 15 bases between the germline ends. The CDR3 is CASSLGLGIINEQFF. The CDR3 DNA is TGTGCCAGCAGCTTGGGCCTCGGGATTATCAATGAGCAGTTCTTC.

The genes are TRBV6-2 or TRBV6-3 and TRBJ2-7, with TRBD1 identical over 7 bases. The CDR3 consists of 14 residues. The junction had 15 bases not matched to a gene; V was cut back by 6 bases and J by 10 bases. Germline V gene sequence: CDR1 MNHEY, CDR2 SVGEGT. DNA of the CDR3: TGTGCCAGCAGCCCCGGACAGGCGGCTAGGGCCCAGTACTTC. Translating it yields CASSPGQAARAQYF.

The chain employs TRBV9 and TRBJ2-7; 8 bases match TRBD2. TRBJ2-5 matches the DNA end more closely, so the J call is doubtful. CDR1 is SGDLS, CDR2 YYNGEE, per germline. This CDR3 region has 18 residues. The CDR3 DNA is TGTGCCAGCAGCGTTAACCGACTAGAAGCGGGAGCCCCCGAGACCCAGTACTTC. The encoded protein is CASSVNRLEAGAPETQYF.

This clonotype was observed a handful of times. This sequence joins TRBV28 and TRBJ2-5; D uncertain. V dropped 3 bases and J dropped 2 bases, with 7 bases sitting between them. This CDR3 spans 13 amino acids. From germline, CDR1 is MDHEN and CDR2 SYDVKM. CDR3 amino acids: CASSFPSQETQYF. CDR3 DNA: TGTGCCAGCAGTTTCCCCTCTCAAGAGACCCAGTACTTC.

This clonotype was seen more than once but under ten times. The rearrangement joins TRBV12-3 or TRBV12-4 to TRBJ2-1; TRBD2 agrees at 12 bases. This CDR3 has 17 residues. V lost 5 bases and J lost 4; bases outside the gene matches: 9. The chain's CDR3 is CASSRPTSGSGYNEQFF. The CDR3 bases are TGTGCCAGCAGTCGTCCGACTAGCGGGAGTGGTTACAATGAGCAGTTCTTC.